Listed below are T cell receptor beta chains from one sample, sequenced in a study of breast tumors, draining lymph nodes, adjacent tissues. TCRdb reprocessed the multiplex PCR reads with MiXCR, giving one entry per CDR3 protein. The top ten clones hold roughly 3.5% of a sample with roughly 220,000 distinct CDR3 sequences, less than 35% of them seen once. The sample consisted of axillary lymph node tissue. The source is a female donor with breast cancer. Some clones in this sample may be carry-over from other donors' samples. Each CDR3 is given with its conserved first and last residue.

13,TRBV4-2,CASSQVRPNEQFF
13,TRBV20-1,CSAFSGRRETQYF
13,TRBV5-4,CASSSKQAPAQHF
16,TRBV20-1,CSARGSRPPESLKLFF
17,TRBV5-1,CASRRLAGASSTDTQYF
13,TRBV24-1,CATSDVGRETQYF
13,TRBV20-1,CSASTGSDSPLHF
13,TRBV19,CASSIAGVDGYTF
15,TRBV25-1,CASSDSGTPNQPQHF
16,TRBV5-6,CASSSLVLGEGNIQYF
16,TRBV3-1,CASSQGGGKKNEKLFF
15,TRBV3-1,CASSQGADGDQPQHF
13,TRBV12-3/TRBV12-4,CASMAAGTYEQYF
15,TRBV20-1,CSAPDMSGSRQPQHF
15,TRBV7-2,CASTHRAGGSETQYF
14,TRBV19,CASSMVTGQGGYTF
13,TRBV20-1,CSATRGGSEKLFF
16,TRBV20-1,CSARNAGGFGNQPQHF
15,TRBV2,CASRGQGAPGNTIYF
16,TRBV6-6,CASSYSSGVSNQPQHF
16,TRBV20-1,CSAREENVYGTYEQYF
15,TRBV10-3,CAISVGGGAGNEQFF
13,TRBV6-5,CASNPRPNYGYTF
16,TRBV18,CASSPRTSGGYNEQFF
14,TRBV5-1,CASSERAGEEPQHF
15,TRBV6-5,CASSHLGQVQGGYTF
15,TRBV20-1,CSARAHRDKQNEQFF
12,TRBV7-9,CASSPRLGEQYF
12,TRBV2,CASRGDTEKLFF
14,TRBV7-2,CASSSLAGPYEQYF
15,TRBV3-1,CASSFGLAESYEQYF
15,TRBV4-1,CASSLRTGAASPLHF
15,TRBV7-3,CASSSAPAGNNEQFF
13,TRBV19,CASSTDRFYGYTF
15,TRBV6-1,CASTRTGVSNQPQHF
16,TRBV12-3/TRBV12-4,CASTLEGPANTGELFF
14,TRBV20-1,CSARETGERNEQYF
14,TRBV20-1,CSATGPASSYEQYF
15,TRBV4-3,CASSQITGYNYGYTF
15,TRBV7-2,CASSLVDRSQDTQYF
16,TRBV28,CASSDPGVVVRNEQFF
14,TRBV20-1,CSAILAGGRNEQFF
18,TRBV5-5,CASSLPTAPDRDPETQYF
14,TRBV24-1,CATSARKGVQPQHF
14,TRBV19,CASSRDGYSYEQYF
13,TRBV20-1,CSALAVWSGTQYF
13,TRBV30,CAWRGDRAQPQHF
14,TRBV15,CATSRETGGETQYF
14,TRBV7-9,CASSRTTGPYGYTF
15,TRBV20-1,CSASSSGGYTDTQYF
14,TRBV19,CASSIQGSNQPQHF
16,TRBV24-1,CATSDPSGGGPGGQFF
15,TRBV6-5,CASSYQAGGSYEQYF
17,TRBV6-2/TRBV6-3,CASSHSTQGYGANVLTF
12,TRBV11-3,CASSLAIYEQYF
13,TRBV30,CAWNAGNNQPQHF
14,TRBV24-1,CATSTGQWTDTQYF
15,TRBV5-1,CASSLTGGGPRELFF
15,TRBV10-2,CASRRAGATTGELFF